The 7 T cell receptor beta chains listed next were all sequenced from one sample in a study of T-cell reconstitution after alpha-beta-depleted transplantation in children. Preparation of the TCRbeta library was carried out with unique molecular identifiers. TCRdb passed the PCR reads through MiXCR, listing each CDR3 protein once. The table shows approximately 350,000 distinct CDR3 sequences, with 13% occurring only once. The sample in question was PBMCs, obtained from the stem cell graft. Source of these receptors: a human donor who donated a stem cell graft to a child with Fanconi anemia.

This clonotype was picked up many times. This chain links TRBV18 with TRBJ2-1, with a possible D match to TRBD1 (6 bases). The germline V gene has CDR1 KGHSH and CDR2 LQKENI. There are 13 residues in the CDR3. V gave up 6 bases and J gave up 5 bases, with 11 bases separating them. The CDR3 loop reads CASSLNRDNEQFF. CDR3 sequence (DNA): TGTGCCAGCTCTCTTAACAGGGACAATGAGCAGTTCTTC.

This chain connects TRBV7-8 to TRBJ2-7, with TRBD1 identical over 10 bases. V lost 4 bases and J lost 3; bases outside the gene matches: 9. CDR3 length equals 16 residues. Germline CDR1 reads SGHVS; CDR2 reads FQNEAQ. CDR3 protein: CASSSGTGDSYYEQYF. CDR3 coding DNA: TGTGCCAGCAGCTCCGGGACAGGGGACTCGTACTACGAGCAGTACTTC.

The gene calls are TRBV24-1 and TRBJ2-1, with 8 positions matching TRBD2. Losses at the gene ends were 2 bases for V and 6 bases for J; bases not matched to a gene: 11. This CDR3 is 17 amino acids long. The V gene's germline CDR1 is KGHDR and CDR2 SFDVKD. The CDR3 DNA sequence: TGTGCCACCAGTGATTCACGGCGGGAGGCCACAGGCAATGAGCAGTTCTTC. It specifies CATSDSRREATGNEQFF.

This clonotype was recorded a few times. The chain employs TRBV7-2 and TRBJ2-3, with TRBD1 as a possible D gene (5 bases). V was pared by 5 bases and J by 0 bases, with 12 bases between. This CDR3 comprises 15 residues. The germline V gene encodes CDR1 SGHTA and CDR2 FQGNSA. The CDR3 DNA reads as TGTGCCAGCAGCCGACGGACACGGAGCACAGATACGCAGTATTTT. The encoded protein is CASSRRTRSTDTQYF. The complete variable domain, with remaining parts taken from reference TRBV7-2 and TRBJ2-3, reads GAGVSQSPSNKVTEKGKDVELRCDPISGHTALYWYRQSLGQGLEFLIYFQGNSAPDKSGLPSDRFSAERTGGSVSTLTIQRTQQEDSAVYLCASSRRTRSTDTQYFGPGTRLTVL.

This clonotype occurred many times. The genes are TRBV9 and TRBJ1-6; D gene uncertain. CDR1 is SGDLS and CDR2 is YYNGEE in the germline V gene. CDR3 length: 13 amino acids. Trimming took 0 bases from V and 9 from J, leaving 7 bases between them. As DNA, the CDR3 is TGTGCCAGCAGCGTAGAGCCTTTTTCACCCCTCCACTTT. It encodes CASSVEPFSPLHF.

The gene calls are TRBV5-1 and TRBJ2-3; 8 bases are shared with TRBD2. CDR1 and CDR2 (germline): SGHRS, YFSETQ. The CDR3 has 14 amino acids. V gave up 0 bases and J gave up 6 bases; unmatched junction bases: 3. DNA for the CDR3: TGCGCCAGCAGCTTGGGACTAGCGACCGATACGCAGTATTTT. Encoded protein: CASSLGLATDTQYF.

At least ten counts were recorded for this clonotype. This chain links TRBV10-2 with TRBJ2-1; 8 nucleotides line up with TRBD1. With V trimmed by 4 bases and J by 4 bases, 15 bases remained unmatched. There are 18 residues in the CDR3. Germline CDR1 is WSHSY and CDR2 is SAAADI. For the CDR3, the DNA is TGCGCCAGCAGTGGGCCGACCTCCGGGACAGGAGTTTACAATGAGCAGTTCTTC. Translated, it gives CASSGPTSGTGVYNEQFF.